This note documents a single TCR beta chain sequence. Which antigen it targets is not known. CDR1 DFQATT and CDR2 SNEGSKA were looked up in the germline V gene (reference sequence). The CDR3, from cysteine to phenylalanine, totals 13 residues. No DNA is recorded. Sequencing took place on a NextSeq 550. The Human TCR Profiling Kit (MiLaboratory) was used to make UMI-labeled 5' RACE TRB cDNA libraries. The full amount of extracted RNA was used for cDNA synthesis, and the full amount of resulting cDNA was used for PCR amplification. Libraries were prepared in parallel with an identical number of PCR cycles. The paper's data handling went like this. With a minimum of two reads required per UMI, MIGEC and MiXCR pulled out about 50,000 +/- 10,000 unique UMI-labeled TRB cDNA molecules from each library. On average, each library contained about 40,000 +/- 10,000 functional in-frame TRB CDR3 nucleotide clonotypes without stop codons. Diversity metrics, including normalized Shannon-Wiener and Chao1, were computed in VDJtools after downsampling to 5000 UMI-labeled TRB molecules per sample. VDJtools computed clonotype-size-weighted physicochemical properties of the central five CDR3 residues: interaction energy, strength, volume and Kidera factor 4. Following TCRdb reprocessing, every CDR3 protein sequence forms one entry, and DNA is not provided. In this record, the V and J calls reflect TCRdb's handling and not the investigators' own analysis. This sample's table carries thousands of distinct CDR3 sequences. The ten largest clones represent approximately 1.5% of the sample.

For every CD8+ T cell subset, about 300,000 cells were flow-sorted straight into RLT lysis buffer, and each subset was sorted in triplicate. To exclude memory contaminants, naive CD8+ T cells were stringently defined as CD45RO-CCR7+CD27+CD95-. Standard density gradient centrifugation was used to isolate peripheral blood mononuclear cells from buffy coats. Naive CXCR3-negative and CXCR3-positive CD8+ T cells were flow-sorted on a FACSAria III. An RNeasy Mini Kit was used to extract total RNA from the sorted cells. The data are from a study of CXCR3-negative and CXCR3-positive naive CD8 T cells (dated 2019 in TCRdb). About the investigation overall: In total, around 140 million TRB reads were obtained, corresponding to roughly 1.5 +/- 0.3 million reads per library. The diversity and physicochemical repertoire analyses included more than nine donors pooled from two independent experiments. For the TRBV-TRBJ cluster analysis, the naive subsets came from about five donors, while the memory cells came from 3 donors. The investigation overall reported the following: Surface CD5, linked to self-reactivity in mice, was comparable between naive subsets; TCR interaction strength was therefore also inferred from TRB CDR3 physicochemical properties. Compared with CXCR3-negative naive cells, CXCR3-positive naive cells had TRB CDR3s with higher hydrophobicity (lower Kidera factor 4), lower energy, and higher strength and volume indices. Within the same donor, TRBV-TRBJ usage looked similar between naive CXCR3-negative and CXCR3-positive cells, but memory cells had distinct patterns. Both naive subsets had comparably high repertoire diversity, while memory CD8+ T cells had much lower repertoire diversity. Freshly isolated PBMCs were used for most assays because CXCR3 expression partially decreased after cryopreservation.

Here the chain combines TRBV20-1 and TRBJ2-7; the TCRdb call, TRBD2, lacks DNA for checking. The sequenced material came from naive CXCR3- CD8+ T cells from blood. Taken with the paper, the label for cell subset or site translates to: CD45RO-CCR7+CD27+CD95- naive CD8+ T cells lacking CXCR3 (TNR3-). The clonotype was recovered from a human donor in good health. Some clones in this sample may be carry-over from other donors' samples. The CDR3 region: CSARRDFVGEQYF.